The 29 T cell receptor beta chains in this list originate from one sample, sequenced in a study of blood T cell repertoires in COVID-19. Profiling relied on immunoSEQ multiplex PCR, and the TCRdb table lists in-frame clones only, not all of them. The table lists roughly 170,000 clones, approximately 81% of them singletons. Sequenced input: PBMCs or T cells enriched from blood (not recorded which). The receptors were sampled from a woman between 35 and 50 years old with acute COVID-19.

This clone was detected once. This sequence joins TRBV24-1 and TRBJ1-1, with 9 bases that match TRBD1. CDR3 length: 16 amino acids. The germline CDR1 and CDR2 sequences are KGHDR and SFDVKD. V was clipped by 8 bases and J by 4 bases; unmatched bases: 13. The CDR3: CATIGQGKGASTEAFF. Written as DNA, the CDR3 is TGTGCCACCATAGGACAGGGGAAAGGTGCGAGCACTGAAGCTTTCTTT.

This clone has more than one count but fewer than ten. This chain connects TRBV21-1 to TRBJ1-1; the D call of TRBD1 is as the table states it, not checked on the DNA. TRBV21-1 is termed a pseudogene. The CDR3 extends over 18 amino acids. The CDR3 region is CASSKAQGPLLMNTEAFF. CDR3 nucleotide sequence: TGTGCCAGCAGCAAAGCGCAGGGGCCCCTCCTCATGAACACTGAAGCTTTCTTT.

The rearrangement uses TRBV19 and TRBJ1-1; the match to TRBD1 covers 8 bases. Germline trimming cut 3 bases from V and 5 bases from J; bases unmatched to any gene: 11. This CDR3 is built from 16 residues. From germline, CDR1 is LNHDA and CDR2 SQIVND (reference sequence). The DNA for the CDR3 is TGTGCCAGTAGTATCCGGCAGGGGGCAGGGGGGACTGAAGCTTTCTTT. Its translation: CASSIRQGAGGTEAFF.

This CDR3 is CASSLDSGKGNQPQHF. The CDR3 DNA is TGTGCCAGCAGCTTAGATAGCGGTAAGGGCAATCAGCCCCAGCATTTT. The V call is TRBV11-2, the J call TRBJ1-5; D call uncertain. In germline, CDR1 is SGHAT, CDR2 FQNNGV. Deletions cut 0 bases from V and 2 bases from J, with 11 bases between. The CDR3 is 16 amino acids.

The V and J genes are TRBV12-3 or TRBV12-4 and TRBJ1-2; D remains unclear. The CDR3 runs to 13 residues. Trimming removed 3 bases from V and 8 bases from J, with 13 bases in between. This CDR3 reads CASSLVPGNGYTF. DNA of the CDR3: TGTGCCAGCAGTTTGGTCCCGGGGAACGGCTACACCTTC.

The V call is TRBV6-5, the J call TRBJ1-2; the match to TRBD1 covers 8 bases. CDR3 length: 13 amino acids. The ends lost 6 bases at V and 7 bases at J; junction bases unmatched: 7. Germline V gene data show CDR1 as MNHEY and CDR2 as SVGAGI. The CDR3 DNA reads TGTGCCAGCAGAATAGACAGGGGCTCTGGCTACACCTTC. Amino acids: CASRIDRGSGYTF.

The J gene is TRBJ1-1, the V gene TRBV16; 7 bases align to TRBD1. This CDR3 has 14 residues. Germline V gene data show CDR1 as KGHSY and CDR2 as FQNENV. V shed 5 bases and J 1 base; nucleotides not matched to a gene: 4. CDR3 sequence reads: CASSKWTGNTEAFF. DNA for the CDR3: TGTGCCAGCAGCAAATGGACAGGGAACACTGAAGCTTTCTTT.

The chain combines TRBV5-4 with TRBJ1-4; perhaps TRBD1 as D (5 bases). Germline lookup yields CDR1 SGHNT and CDR2 YYREEE (reference sequence). Trimming cost V 4 bases and J 8 bases, with 24 bases left between them. The CDR3 totals 17 residues. CDR3 amino acids: CASSLGAGGAGQEKLFF. Here the CDR3 DNA reads TGTGCCAGCAGCCTGGGAGCAGGAGGGGCCGGTCAGGAAAAACTGTTTTTT.

This clone was seen a handful of times. V is TRBV29-1 and J is TRBJ2-1, with TRBD1 identical over 8 bases. Germline CDR1 reads SQVTM; CDR2 reads ANQGSEA. V shed 7 bases, J shed 9 bases, and the junction held 11 bases outside the gene matches. The CDR3 is 13 residues long. CDR3 loop: CSARTGSVAEQFF. In DNA form, the CDR3 reads TGCAGCGCACGGACAGGGTCCGTCGCTGAGCAGTTCTTC.

As for this clone: This sample includes further DNA sequences coding for the same CDR3. The J gene is TRBJ2-1, the V gene TRBV5-1; 11 bases line up with TRBD2. Germline-derived CDR1 and CDR2 are SGHRS and YFSETQ. The CDR3 consists of 15 residues. V was clipped by 0 bases and J by 4 bases; unmatched bases: 0. CDR3 sequence: CASSLGTSGYNEQFF. The CDR3 nucleotides are TGCGCCAGCAGCTTGGGGACTAGCGGGTACAATGAGCAGTTCTTC. The full variable domain, completed using reference TRBV5-1 and TRBJ2-1, is KAGVTQTPRYLIKTRGQQVTLSCSPISGHRSVSWYQQTPGQGLQFLFEYFSETQRNKGNFPGRFSGRQFSNSRSEMNVSTLELGDSALYLCASSLGTSGYNEQFFGPGTRLTVL.

In its sample, this clone was seen once. The chain employs TRBV19 and TRBJ2-1; 8 bases fit TRBD2. V gave up 7 bases and J gave up 0 bases; unmatched junction bases: 8. The length of the CDR3 is 16 residues. Germline V gives CDR1 LNHDA, CDR2 SQIVND (reference sequence). In DNA, the CDR3 is TGTGCCAGTACCCCAGGGGCGGGAGGCTCCTACAATGAGCAGTTCTTC. Amino acids: CASTPGAGGSYNEQFF.

The J gene is TRBJ2-3, the V gene TRBV11-2; the D is unclear. Germline V gene sequence: CDR1 SGHAT, CDR2 FQNNGV. The CDR3 covers 14 residues. V lost 1 base to trimming and J lost 2 bases, with 7 bases between them. The CDR3 coding sequence is TGTGCCAGCAGCTTAGTGAGAGACACAGATACGCAGTATTTT. Translation gives CASSLVRDTDTQYF.

The rearrangement uses TRBV7-6 and TRBJ2-7; 7 bases line up with TRBD2. The CDR3 length is 15 residues. The J segment lost 3 bases and the V segment lost 1 base, leaving 6 bases of the junction unmatched. CDR1 and CDR2 (germline): SGHVS, FNYEAQ. The CDR3 coding sequence is TGTGCCAGCAGCTTAGGGGGAGGGAAGGGCTACGAGCAGTACTTC. Its translation is CASSLGGGKGYEQYF.

The CDR3, as DNA: TGTGCCAGCATGGACAATAGCAATCAGCCCCAGCATTTT. This encodes CASMDNSNQPQHF. The chain employs TRBV2 and TRBJ1-5, with D maybe TRBD1 (5 bases). The CDR3 loop spans 13 amino acids. Trimming pared 7 bases from V and 0 bases from J, leaving 7 bases between. CDR1 and CDR2 from the germline V gene are SNHLY and FYNNEI.

The chain employs TRBV18 and TRBJ2-7; no reliable D call. Germline V gives CDR1 KGHSH, CDR2 LQKENI. The V and J ends lost 4 bases and 5 bases respectively, with 9 bases between them. The CDR3 runs 12 residues. The chain's CDR3 is CASSLQTDEQYF. DNA for the CDR3: TGTGCCAGCTCACTACAGACGGACGAGCAGTACTTC.

V usage is TRBV15 and J usage is TRBJ2-1; 7 nucleotides agree with TRBD1. The CDR3 extends over 14 amino acids. V trimming: 4 bases; J trimming: 5 bases; junction bases outside the gene matches: 5. CDR1 is LNHNV and CDR2 is YYDKDF in the germline V gene (reference sequence). This CDR3 is CATSNPQGDNEQFF. CDR3 nucleotides: TGTGCCACCAGCAACCCCCAGGGGGACAATGAGCAGTTCTTC.

This clone was picked up a small number of times. The chain uses TRBV15 and TRBJ2-6; 9 bases agree with TRBD2. The CDR3 covers 19 residues. Trimming cost V 3 bases and J 0 bases; bases outside gene matches: 9. Germline V gene lookup returns CDR1 LNHNV and CDR2 YYDKDF (reference sequence). CDR3 nucleotides: TGTGCCACCAGCAGCGAAGATAGCGGGAGTACCTCTGGGGCCAACGTCCTGACTTTC. It codes for CATSSEDSGSTSGANVLTF.

The genes are TRBV19 and TRBJ1-6, with no clear D. This CDR3 comprises 13 residues. V was pared by 7 bases and J by 8 bases, with 12 bases between. Per germline, CDR1 LNHDA and CDR2 SQIVND (reference sequence). The DNA of the CDR3 is TGTGCCAGTAATGAAGACGGGTATTCACCCCTCCACTTT. This codes for CASNEDGYSPLHF.

This clone was counted once. J is TRBJ2-7 and V is TRBV28; 12 bases map to TRBD2. Germline V CDR1 and CDR2: MDHEN, SYDVKM. This CDR3 has 14 amino acids. J gave up 2 bases and V 6 bases, and 2 bases lay outside the gene matches. The CDR3 loop reads CASSRTSGTYEQYV. As DNA, the CDR3 is TGTGCCAGCAGCCGGACTAGCGGGACCTACGAGCAGTACGTC.

The chain links TRBV19 to TRBJ1-3; TRBD1 matches at 9 bases. The V gene's germline CDR1 is LNHDA and CDR2 SQIVND (reference sequence). The length of the CDR3 is 15 residues. V was pared by 4 bases and J by 4 bases, with 5 bases of the junction left unmatched. The CDR3: CASSRTGTGGNTIYF. The CDR3 DNA is TGTGCCAGTAGTAGGACCGGGACAGGGGGAAACACCATATATTTT.

This chain joins TRBV21-1 and TRBJ1-1; the D call TRBD1 from the table was never checked on the DNA. TRBV21-1 is a pseudogene. The CDR3 is 13 residues long. This chain's CDR3 is CASSSHRNTEAFF. The DNA of the CDR3 is TGTGCCAGCAGCAGCCACAGGAACACTGAAGCTTTCTTT.

The chain employs TRBV7-9 and TRBJ1-2; tentatively, D is TRBD1 (5 bases). V shed 1 base and J shed 11 bases, with 20 bases lying between them. This CDR3 region has 15 residues. Looked up from germline, CDR1 is SEHNR and CDR2 is FQNEAQ (reference sequence). Written as DNA, the CDR3 is TGTGCCAGCAGCTTAGGGGATGGCGGTCAGGGATTATACACCTTC. Its translation: CASSLGDGGQGLYTF.

The chain joins TRBV25-1 to TRBJ2-5, with a possible D match to TRBD2 (6 bases). The V end lost 3 bases, the J end lost 2 bases, and 10 bases lay between the germline ends. CDR3 length equals 14 residues. Germline V gene sequence: CDR1 MGHDK, CDR2 SYGVNS. This chain's CDR3 is CASSDWGEQETQYF. The CDR3, as DNA: TGTGCCAGCAGTGATTGGGGGGAGCAAGAGACCCAGTACTTC.

The DNA for the CDR3 is TGTGCCACCAGTGATGAGCGGACCTACGAGCAGTACTTC. It is translated as CATSDERTYEQYF. The chain recombines TRBV24-1 with TRBJ2-7; tentative D call: TRBD2 (5 bases). V was shortened by 3 bases and J by 2 bases, with 7 bases between the two germline ends. The germline V gene has CDR1 KGHDR and CDR2 SFDVKD. This CDR3 comprises 13 residues.

The chain's CDR3 is CASSVGSGSGNEQFF. DNA for the CDR3: TGTGCCAGTAGTGTTGGGAGCGGGAGCGGAAATGAGCAGTTCTTC. V and J are TRBV19 and TRBJ2-1; the match to TRBD2 covers 8 bases. This CDR3 is built from 15 residues. V dropped 5 bases and J dropped 7; count of bases not matched to a gene: 10. In germline, CDR1 is LNHDA, CDR2 SQIVND (reference sequence).

This clone appeared a single time. This chain connects TRBV5-6 to TRBJ2-2; D not resolved. This CDR3 contains 13 residues. Trimming took off 3 bases at V and 5 bases at J, with 8 bases between the two ends. Germline-derived CDR1 and CDR2 are SGHDT and YYEEEE. Written as DNA, the CDR3 is TGTGCCAGCAGCTACTTCTGGACCGGGGAGCTGTTTTTT. Encoded protein: CASSYFWTGELFF.

The chain carries TRBV28 and TRBJ2-1, with 9 bases lining up with TRBD2. This CDR3 has 18 amino acids. Germline V gene lookup returns CDR1 MDHEN and CDR2 SYDVKM. J lost 6 bases, V lost 6 bases, and 18 bases had no gene match. This CDR3 reads CASRGVQGASGAPNEQFF. The DNA of the CDR3 is TGTGCCAGCAGGGGGGTACAGGGTGCTAGCGGGGCCCCCAATGAGCAGTTCTTC.

The gene calls are TRBV7-7 and TRBJ1-1; TRBD1 might be the D (6 bases). The CDR3 contains 14 residues. CDR1 is SSHAT, CDR2 FNYEAQ, per germline (reference sequence). CDR3 sequence reads: CASSPGHFHTEAFF. CDR3 sequence (DNA): TGTGCTAGCTCACCGGGACACTTCCACACTGAAGCTTTCTTT.

The chain recombines TRBV11-3 with TRBJ2-3, with a tentative D call TRBD1 (5 bases). CDR1 and CDR2 from the germline V gene are SGHNT and YENEEA. This CDR3 region has 14 residues. V shed 1 base and J shed 1 base, with 6 bases lying between them. The CDR3 loop is CASSLGGGTDTQYF. In DNA form, the CDR3 reads TGTGCCAGCAGCTTAGGGGGCGGCACAGATACGCAGTATTTT.